Listed here are 29 T cell receptor beta chains from one sample, sequenced in a study of blood T cells in healthy people across ages (dated by TCRdb to 2014 to 2015). Library prep was done by 5' RACE. This sample was sequenced with an Illumina HiSeq 2500. A second PCR of about 7 to 12 cycles was run with a J-beta primer mix and a sample-barcoded 5' primer. The public sequencing data were trimmed at Q25 with fastp and processed into clonotypes with MiXCR by TCRdb, which kept only in-frame beta chains. Rows are combined by CDR3 protein, so each entry shows the most common genes and DNA. Present in this sample are under 850,000 distinct CDR3 sequences, approximately 35% of which were seen just once. Jointly, the top ten make up around 13% of the sample. The specimen sequenced was blood. These receptors came from a man aged 18 to 30 in good health.

This clonotype has at least ten counts. The chain has TRBV20-1 and TRBJ1-4; no firm D call. Looked up from germline, CDR1 is DFQATT and CDR2 is SNEGSKA (reference sequence). The CDR3 consists of 12 residues. V was trimmed by 3 bases and J by 5 bases, leaving 7 bases between them. The CDR3 region has the DNA TGCAGTGCTAGGCACAGCAATGAAAAACTGTTTTTT. Amino acids: CSARHSNEKLFF.

This clonotype was counted only a few times. A much larger clone differs from this one at a single base, so this may be a read error. The rearrangement links TRBV7-6 to TRBJ2-1; possibly TRBD1 for D (6 bases). Germline V gives CDR1 SGHVS, CDR2 FNYEAQ. This CDR3 has 13 amino acids. The CDR3 sequence: CTSSVIRGNEQFF. The DNA of the CDR3 is TGTACCAGCAGCGTTATTAGGGGGAATGAGCAGTTCTTC. The full variable domain, in which reference TRBV7-6 and TRBJ2-1 provide the parts outside the CDR3, is GAGVSQSPRYKVTKRGQDVALRCDPISGHVSLYWYRQALGQGPEFLTYFNYEAQQDKSGLPNDRFSAERPEGSISTLTIQRTEQRDSAMYRCTSSVIRGNEQFFGPGTRLTVL.

The V and J genes are TRBV3-1 and TRBJ2-5; no firm D call. From germline, CDR1 is LGHDT and CDR2 YNNKEL (reference sequence). CDR3 length equals 12 residues. V lost 3 bases and J lost 11, with 13 bases in between. The CDR3 nucleotides read TGTGCCAGCAGCCAGTCGGGTAATGAGCAGTACTTC. Encoded protein: CASSQSGNEQYF.

In this sample, this clonotype turned up a few times. The V and J genes are TRBV20-1 and TRBJ2-2; D possibly corresponds to TRBD1 (5 bases). The CDR3 is 16 residues long. With 3 bases removed from V and 0 bases from J, the gap between germline ends came to 14 bases. The germline CDR1 and CDR2 sequences are DFQATT and SNEGSKA (reference sequence). The CDR3 sequence is CSASQGLFANTGELFF. CDR3 DNA sequence: TGCAGTGCTAGCCAGGGTTTGTTCGCGAACACCGGGGAGCTGTTTTTT.

This clonotype has a count of ten or more. V is TRBV25-1 and J is TRBJ1-1; D is unresolved. The V and J ends lost 1 base and 1 base respectively, with 4 bases between them. The CDR3 loop spans 13 amino acids. Germline loops: CDR1 MGHDK, CDR2 SYGVNS. CDR3 sequence (DNA): TGTGCCAGCAGTGAATGGACGAACACTGAAGCTTTCTTT. As protein: CASSEWTNTEAFF.

The chain recombines TRBV4-1 with TRBJ2-2, with D tentatively TRBD1 or TRBD2 (5 bases each). V was clipped by 0 bases and J by 6 bases, with 17 bases between them. Germline CDR1 and CDR2: MGHRA and YSYEKL. CDR3 size: 17 residues. CDR3 loop: CASSQDQRGEVAGELFF. The CDR3 DNA reads as TGCGCCAGCAGCCAAGATCAACGAGGGGAAGTAGCCGGGGAGCTGTTTTTT.

In its sample, this clonotype was seen a few times. The J gene is TRBJ2-3, the V gene TRBV9; D not certain. Germline-derived CDR1 and CDR2 are SGDLS and YYNGEE. Trimming took 4 bases from V and 5 from J, leaving 11 bases between them. This CDR3 is built from 13 residues. The CDR3 coding sequence is TGTGCCAGCAGCACGTTATCTGGAGATACGCAGTATTTT. Its translation: CASSTLSGDTQYF.

The J gene is TRBJ2-1, the V gene TRBV9; D is undetermined. CDR3 length equals 14 residues. The V and J ends lost 0 bases and 2 bases respectively, with 6 bases between them. Germline CDR1 reads SGDLS; CDR2 reads YYNGEE. The CDR3 sequence: CASSVDPAYNEQFF. The DNA for the CDR3 is TGTGCCAGCAGCGTAGATCCAGCCTACAATGAGCAGTTCTTC.

Concerning this clonotype itself: A much larger clone lies one base from this, so it may be a read error. The chain carries TRBV10-3 and TRBJ2-3, with 11 positions matching TRBD2. The J segment lost 2 bases and the V segment lost 0 bases, leaving 7 bases of the junction unmatched. In germline, CDR1 is ENHRY, CDR2 SYGVKD. CDR3 length: 18 amino acids. The CDR3 DNA follows: TGTGCCATCAGTGAGTCGCCTAGCGGGGGGACGCACACAGATACGCAGTATTTT. The encoded protein is CAISESPSGGTHTDTQYF.

Concerning this clonotype: Sequence at one end of the junction differs from germline and may be a read error. This chain uses TRBV7-2 with TRBJ2-5, with D tentatively TRBD2 (7 bases). The CDR3 runs 15 residues. Germline assignment: CDR1 SGHTA and CDR2 FQGNSA. CDR3 protein: CASSLGTTQGETQYF. The CDR3 DNA reads TGTGCCAGTAGCTTAGGGACTACCCAGGGGGAGACCCAGTACTTC.

The V call is TRBV7-3, the J call TRBJ2-3; D perhaps matches TRBD2 (6 bases). V dropped 7 bases and J dropped 0 bases, with 11 bases sitting between them. The germline V gene encodes CDR1 SGHTA and CDR2 FQGTGA. The CDR3 loop spans 14 amino acids. Here the CDR3 DNA reads TGTGCCAGCAAACCTAGCGAGAGCACAGATACGCAGTATTTT. Translation: CASKPSESTDTQYF.

V gene TRBV7-9 combines with J gene TRBJ2-7, with no clear D. The CDR3 covers 14 residues. V dropped 2 bases and J dropped 2 bases, with 10 bases sitting between them. Looked up from germline, CDR1 is SEHNR and CDR2 is FQNEAQ (reference sequence). CDR3 amino acids: CASSLMADAYEQYF. In DNA form, the CDR3 reads TGTGCCAGCAGCTTAATGGCTGACGCCTACGAGCAGTACTTC.

The chain uses TRBV3-1 and TRBJ1-2, with D perhaps TRBD1 (5 bases). Germline loops: CDR1 LGHDT, CDR2 YNNKEL (reference sequence). The V end was cut by 4 bases, the J end by 3 bases, with 18 bases between. The CDR3 is 16 amino acids. DNA for the CDR3: TGTGCCAGCAGCCGGGCAGGGATTGGTTCCGACTATGGCTACACCTTC. This encodes CASSRAGIGSDYGYTF.

This clonotype was counted ten times or more. DNA of the CDR3: TGCAGTGCTAGCGGGGACACGGATACGCAGTATTTT. The encoded protein is CSASGDTDTQYF. The chain uses TRBV20-1 and TRBJ2-3; D perhaps matches TRBD1 (6 bases). CDR3 length: 12 amino acids. The V and J ends lost 3 bases and 6 bases respectively, with 10 bases between them. The V gene's germline CDR1 is DFQATT and CDR2 SNEGSKA (reference sequence).

CDR3 sequence (DNA): TGCGCCAGCAGCTTGGAGAGGGGAGACAATGGCTACACCTTC. This sequence encodes CASSLERGDNGYTF. The chain couples TRBV5-1 to TRBJ1-2; possibly TRBD1 for D (5 bases). The CDR3 covers 14 residues. The V gene's germline CDR1 is SGHRS and CDR2 YFSETQ. Trimming left V 0 bases short and J 6 bases short, with 12 bases between.

This clonotype was observed a few times. CDR3 sequence (DNA): TGCGCCAGCAGCAAAATTATGAACACTGAAGCTTTCTTT. It translates to CASSKIMNTEAFF. The chain couples TRBV5-1 to TRBJ1-1; D is unclear. The germline CDR1 and CDR2 sequences are SGHRS and YFSETQ. CDR3 length: 13 amino acids. V lost 4 bases and J lost 0, with 7 bases in between.

The sample holds a few counts of this clonotype. The rearrangement links TRBV13 to TRBJ2-3; 7 nucleotides match TRBD1. The J segment lost 2 bases and the V segment lost 1 base, leaving 3 bases of the junction unmatched. From germline, CDR1 is PRHDT and CDR2 FYEKMQ (reference sequence). This CDR3 contains 15 residues. CDR3 residues: CASSLDEGATDTQYF. The DNA of the CDR3 is TGTGCCAGCAGCTTAGATGAGGGGGCCACAGATACGCAGTATTTT.

V usage is TRBV2 and J usage is TRBJ1-2, with no clear D. CDR1 SNHLY and CDR2 FYNNEI come from the germline V gene. This CDR3 region has 12 residues. Trimming took off 6 bases at V and 2 bases at J, with 7 bases between the two ends. The CDR3 region has the DNA TGTGCCAGCAGAACAGAAAACTATGGCTACACCTTC. Translating it yields CASRTENYGYTF.

This sequence joins TRBV7-2 and TRBJ2-1; possibly TRBD1 for D (5 bases). V was trimmed by 3 bases and J by 8 bases, leaving 14 bases between them. The CDR3 covers 14 residues. Germline V lookup: CDR1 SGHTA, CDR2 FQGNSA. CDR3 in amino acids: CASSLGKGYDEQFF. CDR3 in DNA: TGTGCCAGCAGCTTGGGTAAGGGGTACGATGAGCAGTTCTTC.

The chain employs TRBV28 and TRBJ2-5; D assignment may be TRBD1 or TRBD2 (5 bases each). Between the trimmed V and J ends, which lost 5 bases and 4 bases, there was a span of 17 bases. The CDR3 is 15 amino acids. Per the germline V gene, CDR1 is MDHEN and CDR2 is SYDVKM. The CDR3 is CASSLSERGRETQYF. The CDR3 DNA follows: TGTGCCAGCAGTCTATCCGAACGGGGACGAGAGACCCAGTACTTC.

A remark on this clonotype: A read error is possible here, since a much larger clone lies one base away. The chain is built from TRBV7-2 and TRBJ2-3; 9 positions agree with TRBD2. The germline V gene encodes CDR1 SGHTA and CDR2 FQGNSA. V lost 1 base and J lost 2; bases outside the gene matches: 4. The CDR3 contains 16 residues. This CDR3 reads CASSLGASGATDTQYF. Written as DNA, the CDR3 is TGTGCCAGCAGCTTAGGGGCTAGCGGGGCCACAGATACGCAGTATTTT.

A note on this clonotype: One base away lies a much larger clone, so this may be a sequencing read error. The chain carries TRBV5-6 and TRBJ2-1; 10 bases are a match to TRBD2. The CDR3 length is 15 residues. The germline gives CDR1 SGHDT, CDR2 YYEEEE. V shed 3 bases, J shed 7 bases, and the junction held 7 bases outside the gene matches. CDR3 bases: TGTGCCAGCAGCTGGAATAGCGGGGGGAATAATGAGCAGTTCTTC. It yields the protein CASSWNSGGNNEQFF.

This clonotype was detected a few times. The rearrangement links TRBV21-1 to TRBJ2-5; TRBD1 is the table's D call and was not checked against the DNA. TRBV21-1 constitutes a pseudogene. CDR3 length: 16 amino acids. The CDR3 DNA follows: TGTGCCAGCAGCAAAGGAGGGGGGACAGCCCAAGAGACCCAGTACTTC. It yields the protein CASSKGGGTAQETQYF.

About this clonotype itself: Since a much larger clone is just one base distant, this may be a read error. V and J are TRBV12-3 or TRBV12-4 and TRBJ1-5; D is unclear. Trimming cost V 3 bases and J 6 bases, with 15 bases left between them. The CDR3 is 15 residues long. Here the CDR3 reads CASSFNWAAPQPQHF. The CDR3, as DNA: TGTGCCAGCAGTTTCAATTGGGCAGCTCCTCAGCCCCAGCATTTT.

The table lists this clonotype with many counts. The chain couples TRBV12-3 or TRBV12-4 to TRBJ1-6; 7 nucleotides agree with TRBD1. This CDR3 has 13 amino acids. After removal of 5 bases from V and 10 bases from J, the junction contained 5 bases not matched to a gene. CDR3 sequence: CASSLRQGSPLHF. The CDR3 DNA is TGTGCCAGCAGTCTACGACAGGGATCACCCCTCCACTTT.

This clonotype was picked up many times. The chain links TRBV12-3 or TRBV12-4 to TRBJ1-4; D is undetermined. V was clipped by 1 base and J by 6 bases, with 6 bases between them. The CDR3 has 13 residues. The CDR3, as DNA: TGTGCCAGCAGTTTAGGCCCAGATGAAAAACTGTTTTTT. Protein: CASSLGPDEKLFF.

The chain joins TRBV4-1 to TRBJ2-1; D may be TRBD2 (6 bases). The better agreement between TRBJ2-7 and the DNA end casts doubt on the J call. The germline V gene encodes CDR1 MGHRA and CDR2 YSYEKL. The CDR3 spans 16 residues. The CDR3, as DNA: TGCGCCAGCAGCCGAGGTAGCGGTAACTCCTACAATGAGCAGTACTTC. It encodes CASSRGSGNSYNEQYF.

There are a few counts of this clonotype. The chain carries TRBV9 and TRBJ2-1; D may be TRBD1 or TRBD2 (5 bases each). The CDR3 contains 16 residues. The V gene's germline CDR1 is SGDLS and CDR2 YYNGEE. Trimming took 2 bases from V and 2 from J, leaving 14 bases between them. The CDR3 region has the DNA TGTGCCAGCAGCGTCACCGGGACCTCAACCTACAATGAGCAGTTCTTC. Protein sequence: CASSVTGTSTYNEQFF. The variable domain in full, with the rest retrieved from reference TRBV9 and TRBJ2-1, is DSGVTQTPKHLITATGQRVTLRCSPRSGDLSVYWYQQSLDQGLQFLIQYYNGEERAKGNILERFSAQQFPDLHSELNLSSLELGDSALYFCASSVTGTSTYNEQFFGPGTRLTVL.

This chain links TRBV12-3 or TRBV12-4 with TRBJ2-5, with 7 positions matching TRBD2. The CDR3 spans 15 residues. With V trimmed by 5 bases and J by 4 bases, 10 bases remained unmatched. The DNA for the CDR3 is TGTGCCAGCAGTCCCGGACTAGATTCCCTAGAGACCCAGTACTTC. Translating gives CASSPGLDSLETQYF.